This T cell receptor (beta chain) came from a study of T cell responses to AZD1222 COVID-19 vaccine (dated by TCRdb to the early 2020s). General notes on the study: TCR sequencing was performed for about 250 trial participants, of whom around 200 were given two doses of AZD1222 and about 25 were given two doses of MenACWY control vaccine. Trial participants were enrolled by age into 18-55, 56-69 and 70-plus year subgroups, with about 150, 27 and 61 TCR-sequenced participants respectively.

Paper-wide results and their limitations: After two AZD1222 doses, both the breadth and the depth of spike-specific TCRs were significantly higher than at day 0 and than in MenACWY recipients. Participants were mostly white British, with more females than males. The authors suggested clonal diversity may have been underestimated. Because no day 14 peak-response samples were available, repertoires were characterized only after the peak T cell response. Conclusions about previously exposed vaccinees were limited because only five to seven AZD1222 recipients were SARS-CoV-2 seropositive at baseline. Epitopes outside the regions mutated in the B.1.351 and B.1.1.7 variants were reportedly recognized by nearly half of the unique spike-specific TCRs. The 56-69-year group was small, and its depth increase did not reach significance, likely because of low power. The whole spike protein was spanned by vaccine-associated CD4 TCRs, and dominant responses were seen in regions 160-218 and 743-854.

The CDR3 regions of human TCRbeta chains were analyzed by immunosequencing. Per the original workflow: TCRs in the repertoires were compared against a reference library of SARS-CoV-2-specific TCRs that had been generated with the MIRA antigen-specificity platform. Breadth was defined as the fraction of unique TCRs that were SARS-CoV-2-associated. Depth was defined as the fraction of total T cells that were SARS-CoV-2-associated. Using the MIRA data, each spike-specific TCR was mapped to the spike region that the TCR reacts to and placed in a CD4 or CD8 class. Log10-transformed breadth and depth values were compared by one-way ANOVA with Sidak's multiple comparisons tests. TCRdb re-hosts the immuneACCESS table, in-frame sequences only. Its copies lack some clones; in the studies checked, an unresolved V gene accounts for under half of them, and the cause for the rest is not known. D and trimming were read from the DNA, whereas the V and J calls and clone size are those reported in that table. The sample includes 150,000 to 200,000 clones, with about 92% observed a single time. The ten most abundant clones make up roughly 0.98% of the sample.

The V and J ends are trimmed by 5 bases and 7 bases, leaving 15 bases between them. The CDR3 contains 14 residues, cysteine and phenylalanine counted. Only the CDR3 DNA is retained, 42 bases long and in frame from the first base. Sequences SGHTA (CDR1) and FQGNSA (CDR2) are obtained from the germline V gene. The time point label here, explained by the study, means: about 28 days (+/-7) after the second vaccine dose. Because spike-specific TCR depth and breadth did not differ between the two schedules, AZD1222 recipients who got a second dose at roughly 4 weeks were pooled with those who got a second dose at roughly 12 weeks. Samples from vaccinated people were obtained from the UK trials COV001 and COV002, which included a single-blind randomized controlled phase 2/3 trial of AZD1222 (ChAdOx1 nCoV-19) in healthy adults. For TCRbeta chain sequencing, PBMC samples from trial participants were taken at day 0 and at day 28 after the second dose.

As for this clone: Its recognized antigen is unknown. No much larger clone exists at a distance of one base, and base qualities are not known.

The sequenced sample was peripheral blood, obtained 28 days after the second AZD1222 dose. This receptor chain uses TRBV7-2 and TRBJ1-3, with the D gene not clear enough to name. This clonotype was sampled from an adult who received the AZD1222 COVID-19 vaccine. This receptor carries the CDR3 CASSRTLAGNTIYF. The DNA is as follows: TGTGCCAGCAGCCGGACCCTCGCAGGCAACACCATATATTTT.